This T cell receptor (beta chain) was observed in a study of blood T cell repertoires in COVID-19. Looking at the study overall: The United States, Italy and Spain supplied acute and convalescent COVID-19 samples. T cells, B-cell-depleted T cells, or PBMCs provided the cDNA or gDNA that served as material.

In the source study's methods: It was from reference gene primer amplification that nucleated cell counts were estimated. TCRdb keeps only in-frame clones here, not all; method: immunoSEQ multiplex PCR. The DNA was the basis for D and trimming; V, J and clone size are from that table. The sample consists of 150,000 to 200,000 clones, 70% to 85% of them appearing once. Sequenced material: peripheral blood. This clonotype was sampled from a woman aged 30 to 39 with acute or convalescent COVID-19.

The chain's CDR3 is CASSLRNIQYF. The CDR3 DNA sequence: TGTGCCAGCAGCCTGCGTAACATTCAGTACTTC. The chain combines TRBV14 with TRBJ2-4; D gene unclear. The CDR3 covers 11 residues. The V gene lost 4 bases and the J gene lost 7 bases, with 5 bases spanning the gap. In germline, CDR1 is SGHDN, CDR2 FVKESK.